The rows below give T cell receptor beta chains drawn from one sample of a study of neurological immune-mediated disorders. TCRdb processed the 5' RACE reads anew with MiXCR; each CDR3 protein has one entry. The sample records some 61,000 distinct CDR3 sequences, 3.9% being singletons. Sequenced sample: PBMCs. These receptors originate from a man aged 25-45 years with multiple sclerosis. CDR3s leave out the opening cysteine and the closing phenylalanine or tryptophan. Fields, in order: J gene, V gene, CDR3 protein.

TRBJ2-1	TRBV5-1	ASSGGLEKF
TRBJ2-7	TRBV20-1	SASGRYYEQY
TRBJ2-7	TRBV20-1	SAEGTSGVSYEQY
TRBJ2-7	TRBV7-2	ASSLEKVSSYEQY
TRBJ1-1	TRBV20-1	SAIGRARLGNTEAF
TRBJ2-7	TRBV20-1	SARGGKGLSEQY
TRBJ1-1	TRBV20-1	SAKTGSGGNTEAF
TRBJ2-3	TRBV7-2	ASSLGDFTDTQY
TRBJ2-5	TRBV9	ASSVEGLQVTTQY
TRBJ1-3	TRBV29-1	SVETGRRGFSGNTIY
TRBJ1-2	TRBV20-1	SAREGTGGWSYT
TRBJ1-4	TRBV5-1	ASSLDWAEKLF
TRBJ2-5	TRBV15	ATSRGTVQETQY
TRBJ2-1	TRBV4-1	ASSQEWDSSYNEQF
TRBJ1-1	TRBV12-3/TRBV12-4	ASTLFGQNTEAF
TRBJ2-2	TRBV12-3/TRBV12-4	ASIGVNTGELF